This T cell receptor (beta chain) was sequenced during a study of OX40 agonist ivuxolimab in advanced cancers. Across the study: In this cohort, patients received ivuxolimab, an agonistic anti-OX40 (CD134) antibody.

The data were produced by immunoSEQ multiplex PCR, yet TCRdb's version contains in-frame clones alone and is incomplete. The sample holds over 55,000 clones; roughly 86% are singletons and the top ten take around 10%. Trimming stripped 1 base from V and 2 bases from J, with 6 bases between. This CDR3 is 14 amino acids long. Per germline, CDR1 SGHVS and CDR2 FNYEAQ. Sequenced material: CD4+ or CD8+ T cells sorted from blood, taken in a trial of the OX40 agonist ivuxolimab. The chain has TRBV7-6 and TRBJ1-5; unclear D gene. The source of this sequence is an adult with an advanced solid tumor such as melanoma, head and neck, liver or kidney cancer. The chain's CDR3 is CASSLGFGNQPQHF. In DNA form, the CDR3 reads TGTGCCAGCAGCTTAGGTTTCGGCAATCAGCCCCAGCATTTT.